The 10 T cell receptor beta chains below were found in one sample sequenced in a study of neoadjuvant anti-PD-1 for oral cavity cancer. Only in-frame clones appear in the TCRdb table, and some are missing; sequencing was by immunoSEQ multiplex PCR. This sample yields tens of thousands of clones, of which approximately 79% are seen a single time; roughly 2.6% belongs to the top ten. The material sequenced was PBMCs, taken before nivolumab (anti-PD-1) treatment. The receptors were gathered from a person aged 35 to 85 with oral cavity squamous cell carcinoma.

This clone was seen only once. V usage is TRBV9 and J usage is TRBJ2-2; 13 nucleotides agree with TRBD2. The V gene end was trimmed by 5 bases and the J gene end by 5 bases; junction bases not matched to a gene: 6. Germline V gene lookup returns CDR1 SGDLS and CDR2 YYNGEE. The CDR3 consists of 16 residues. The CDR3 sequence is CASRFGLAGVTGELFF. CDR3 in DNA: TGTGCCAGCAGATTTGGACTAGCGGGGGTAACCGGGGAGCTGTTTTTT.

The chain uses TRBV29-1 and TRBJ1-1; unclear D gene. Germline CDR1 SQVTM, CDR2 ANQGSEA. Trimming took 7 bases from V and 1 from J, leaving 13 bases between them. This CDR3 has 13 residues. Here the CDR3 DNA reads TGCAGCGCGCGAGGGTTTTGGAACACTGAAGCTTTCTTT. The encoded protein is CSARGFWNTEAFF.

This rearrangement joins TRBV5-1 to TRBJ1-3, with 7 bases fitting TRBD1. CDR1 and CDR2 from the germline V gene are SGHRS and YFSETQ. The CDR3 extends over 15 amino acids. With 2 bases clipped from V and 6 bases from J, the junction kept 8 bases outside the gene matches. As DNA, the CDR3 is TGCGCCAGCAGCTTAACCGGACAGGCTTCAAACACCATATATTTT. Protein: CASSLTGQASNTIYF.

The chain carries TRBV15 and TRBJ2-7; D tentatively reads TRBD1 or TRBD2 (5 bases each). There are 15 residues in the CDR3. The V end lost 0 bases, the J end lost 7 bases, and 16 bases lay between the germline ends. Germline V lookup: CDR1 LNHNV, CDR2 YYDKDF (reference sequence). In DNA form, the CDR3 reads TGTGCCACCAGCAGAGAAGAGGGGCGATCAGGAGAGCAGTACTTC. Translating gives CATSREEGRSGEQYF.

The chain has TRBV7-3 and TRBJ2-1, with TRBD2 as a possible D gene (6 bases). CDR3 length: 15 amino acids. V gave up 2 bases and J gave up 0 bases, with 8 bases separating them. From germline, CDR1 is SGHTA and CDR2 FQGTGA. CDR3 sequence (DNA): TGTGCCAGCAGCTTAGACGGGAGCTCCTACAATGAGCAGTTCTTC. It encodes CASSLDGSSYNEQFF.

The CDR3 spells CASSSDAVGTNEQFF. CDR3 nucleotides: TGCGCCAGCAGCTCCGACGCGGTCGGAACCAATGAGCAGTTCTTC. The J gene is TRBJ2-1, the V gene TRBV5-1; D uncertain. This CDR3 region has 15 residues. The germline CDR1 and CDR2 sequences are SGHRS and YFSETQ. Trimming took 3 bases from V and 6 from J, leaving 16 bases between them.

This clone was detected once. V usage is TRBV27 and J usage is TRBJ2-5; D ambiguous. Germline assignment: CDR1 MNHEY and CDR2 SMNVEV (reference sequence). The CDR3 covers 15 residues. V was cut by 8 bases and J by 0 bases, with 16 bases left in between. This chain's CDR3 is CASSRLAPYQETQYF. The CDR3 nucleotides are TGTGCCAGCTCCCGGCTGGCACCGTACCAAGAGACCCAGTACTTC.

This clone ranks as medium-sized. The chain couples TRBV6-5 to TRBJ1-1; tentative D call: TRBD1 (6 bases). CDR1 and CDR2 from the germline V gene are MNHEY and SVGAGI. The CDR3 covers 16 residues. With 4 bases removed from V and 5 bases from J, the gap between germline ends came to 20 bases. The CDR3 region is CASSSNHRAQETEAFF. As DNA, the CDR3 is TGTGCCAGCAGTTCGAATCACAGGGCACAAGAAACTGAAGCTTTCTTT.

A few counts support this clone. V usage is TRBV7-9 and J usage is TRBJ1-1; no reliable D call. The CDR3 runs 13 residues. Trimming took off 4 bases at V and 6 bases at J, with 12 bases between the two ends. The germline V gene has CDR1 SEHNR and CDR2 FQNEAQ (reference sequence). The CDR3 sequence is CASSSVGSPEAFF. The CDR3 DNA reads TGTGCCAGCAGCTCGGTGGGGAGCCCTGAAGCTTTCTTT.

The chain combines TRBV6-6 with TRBJ1-5, with TRBD1 as a possible D gene (5 bases). The germline V and J ends were trimmed by 2 bases and 11 bases, with 10 bases remaining between them. Germline V gene lookup returns CDR1 MNHNY and CDR2 SVGAGI (reference sequence). The CDR3 runs to 12 residues. CDR3 sequence: CASSYGGWAQHF. CDR3 nucleotide sequence: TGTGCCAGCAGTTACGGGGGATGGGCCCAGCATTTT.